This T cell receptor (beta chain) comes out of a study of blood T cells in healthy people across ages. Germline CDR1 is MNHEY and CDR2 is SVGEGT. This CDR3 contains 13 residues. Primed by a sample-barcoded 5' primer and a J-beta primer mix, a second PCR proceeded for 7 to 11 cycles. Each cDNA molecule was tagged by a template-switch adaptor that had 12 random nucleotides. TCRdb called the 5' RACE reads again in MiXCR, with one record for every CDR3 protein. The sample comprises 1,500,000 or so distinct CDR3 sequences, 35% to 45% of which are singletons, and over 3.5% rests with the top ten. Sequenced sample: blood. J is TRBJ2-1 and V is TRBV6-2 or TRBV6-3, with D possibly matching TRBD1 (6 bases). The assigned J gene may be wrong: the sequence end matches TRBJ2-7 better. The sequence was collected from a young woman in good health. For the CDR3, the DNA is TGTGCCAGCAGTTTTGGACAGCACAATGAGCAGTACTTC. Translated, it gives CASSFGQHNEQYF.